This T cell receptor beta chain emerged from a study of T cells after posttransplantation cyclophosphamide. Produced via immunoSEQ multiplex PCR; TCRdb's table is partial and in-frame only. The sample includes over 7,500 clones, around nine tenths seen only once; the top ten take under 30%. Points from the study as a whole: TRB clonality was highly associated with recipient CMV seropositivity and reactivation. Skin or GI-infiltrating T cells shared few TRB sequences with blood. Donor CD8+ memory clones often dominated recipient blood repertoires at later times.

The CDR3 runs to 12 residues. Trimming shortened V by 0 bases and J by 6 bases, and 6 bases separated the two germline ends. The germline V gene has CDR1 MNHEY and CDR2 SMNVEV (reference sequence). Control samples came 1 year after myeloablative marrow transplants with methotrexate plus calcineurin inhibitor. Concerning this clone itself: The target antigen is unknown.

The origin of this receptor is a young adult male patient who received an allogeneic stem cell transplant from an unrelated donor, was CMV-positive, and had no GVHD. The graft donor may have given rise to some T cells. Sequencing used PBMCs, obtained after an allogeneic stem cell transplant with a calcineurin inhibitor and methotrexate. This chain links TRBV27 with TRBJ2-7, with a possible D match to TRBD1 (5 bases). The CDR3 bases are TGTGCCAGCAGTTTATCAGGGGTCGAGCAGTACTTC. This encodes CASSLSGVEQYF.